This entry lists 29 T cell receptor beta chains sequenced from one sample in a study of Ad26.COV2.S vaccination and SARS-CoV-2 variants. Treatment: some 19 received Ad26.COV2.S at low or high dose, single or two shots; about 5 received placebo; per-sample allocation not given. Sampling occurred on day 63 after the first vaccine or placebo injection. This table comes from immunoSEQ multiplex PCR, and its TCRdb copy is limited to in-frame clones, with some not included. The sample lists a few hundred thousand clones, 80% to 95% occurring once. This specimen was peripheral blood, taken in a trial of Ad26.COV2.S vaccine versus placebo. Source of these receptors: a person aged 18-65 years who received the Ad26.COV2.S COVID-19 vaccine or a placebo.

The chain uses TRBV5-1 and TRBJ1-5; TRBD1 agrees at 8 bases. The J segment lost 4 bases and the V segment lost 0 bases, leaving 0 bases of the junction unmatched. The V gene's germline CDR1 is SGHRS and CDR2 YFSETQ. CDR3 length: 14 amino acids. Written as DNA, the CDR3 is TGCGCCAGCAGCTTGGGGACAGGGAATCAGCCCCAGCATTTT. Its protein is CASSLGTGNQPQHF.

This clone has a handful of counts. This chain links TRBV6-5 with TRBJ1-5, with 8 nucleotides matching TRBD1. The CDR3 spans 14 residues. CDR1 is MNHEY and CDR2 is SVGAGI in the germline V gene. Trimming removed 4 bases from V and 1 base from J; junction bases left unmatched: 0. CDR3 region: CASSWDRSNQPQHF. CDR3 in DNA: TGTGCCAGCAGTTGGGACAGGAGCAATCAGCCCCAGCATTTT.

The chain uses TRBV6-5 and TRBJ2-7; TRBD1 agrees at 7 bases. The CDR3 has 14 residues. Germline V CDR1 and CDR2: MNHEY, SVGAGI. With 6 bases clipped from V and 3 bases from J, the junction kept 8 bases outside the gene matches. CDR3 nucleotide sequence: TGTGCCAGCAGGCGGCCGGGACAGAACTACGAGCAGTACTTC. Its translation: CASRRPGQNYEQYF.

The V gene is TRBV6-2 or TRBV6-3, the J gene TRBJ2-2; D remains ambiguous. V gave up 1 base and J gave up 4 bases, with 13 bases separating them. The CDR3 spans 16 residues. Germline values: CDR1 MNHEY, CDR2 SVGEGT. CDR3 region: CASSYFADGPTGELFF. In nucleotides, the CDR3 is TGTGCCAGCAGTTACTTTGCAGATGGGCCCACCGGGGAGCTGTTTTTT.

The table lists this clone with a count of one. One end of the junction varies from germline; a read error may be responsible. This chain connects TRBV28 to TRBJ1-5; unclear D gene. CDR1 is MDHEN, CDR2 SYDVKM, per germline. This CDR3 is 12 amino acids long. The CDR3: CAGSPDKRPQHF. CDR3 DNA: TGTGCCGGCAGTCCCGACAAGCGGCCCCAGCATTTT. Looking up the rest from reference TRBV28 and TRBJ1-5 gives the full variable domain: DVKVTQSSRYLVKRTGEKVFLECVQDMDHENMFWYRQDPGLGLRLIYFSYDVKMKEKGDIPEGYSVSREKKERFSLILESASTNQTSMYLCAGSPDKRPQHFGDGTRLSIL.

The chain recombines TRBV28 with TRBJ1-5; TRBD1 is a possible D gene (5 bases). The CDR3 totals 15 residues. Trimming took 6 bases from V and 2 from J, leaving 14 bases between them. Per germline, CDR1 MDHEN and CDR2 SYDVKM. Here the CDR3 reads CASRSGGEGNQPQHF. The CDR3 bases are TGTGCCAGCAGGTCGGGAGGGGAAGGCAATCAGCCCCAGCATTTT.

The chain carries TRBV2 and TRBJ2-7; D might be TRBD1 or TRBD2, each matching 6 bases. The CDR3 consists of 13 residues. The germline V and J ends were trimmed by 7 bases and 0 bases, with 10 bases remaining between them. CDR1 is SNHLY and CDR2 is FYNNEI in the germline V gene. The CDR3 sequence: CASTGASSYEQYF. In DNA form, the CDR3 reads TGTGCCAGCACGGGGGCCAGCTCCTACGAGCAGTACTTC.

This rearrangement joins TRBV7-2 to TRBJ2-5, with 7 bases identical to TRBD2. V trimming: 2 bases; J trimming: 0 bases; junction bases outside the gene matches: 3. The CDR3 is 15 residues long. In germline, CDR1 is SGHTA, CDR2 FQGNSA. As DNA, the CDR3 is TGTGCCAGCAGCTTATCGCGGGGGAACCAAGAGACCCAGTACTTC. Amino acids: CASSLSRGNQETQYF.

The V gene is TRBV4-1, the J gene TRBJ1-1, with 8 nucleotides matching TRBD1. V gave up 4 bases and J gave up 1 base; unmatched junction bases: 8. Germline assignment: CDR1 MGHRA and CDR2 YSYEKL. The CDR3 has 16 amino acids. CDR3 protein: CASSLMGQVGNTEAFF. CDR3 in DNA: TGCGCCAGCAGCCTAATGGGACAGGTGGGGAACACTGAAGCTTTCTTT.

CDR3 sequence: CASSLAVSPYEQYF. CDR3 nucleotide sequence: TGTGCCAGCAGCTTAGCGGTTTCACCCTACGAGCAGTACTTC. This chain uses TRBV7-9 with TRBJ2-7; no definite D call. This CDR3 is 14 amino acids long. V shed 0 bases and J shed 2 bases, with 8 bases lying between them. Looked up from germline, CDR1 is SEHNR and CDR2 is FQNEAQ (reference sequence).

In its sample, this clone was seen once. The rearrangement uses TRBV19 and TRBJ1-2; the D gene is possibly TRBD1 (6 bases). V lost 3 bases to trimming and J lost 6 bases, with 20 bases between them. The germline CDR1 and CDR2 sequences are LNHDA and SQIVND (reference sequence). The CDR3 has 16 amino acids. In DNA, the CDR3 is TGTGCCAGTAGTATCGCCCGAAACAGGGTCCTGGATGGCTACACCTTC. Encoded protein: CASSIARNRVLDGYTF.

The chain couples TRBV5-1 to TRBJ2-1; D perhaps matches TRBD2 (6 bases). There are 13 residues in the CDR3. V was trimmed by 3 bases and J by 6 bases, leaving 10 bases between them. The germline CDR1 and CDR2 sequences are SGHRS and YFSETQ. CDR3 coding DNA: TGCGCCAGCAGCTCCCCAGCGGGCAATGAGCAGTTCTTC. This sequence encodes CASSSPAGNEQFF.

V and J are TRBV6-5 and TRBJ1-2; D is unclear. The CDR3 is 12 amino acids. CDR1 is MNHEY, CDR2 SVGAGI, per germline. V lost 11 bases to trimming and J lost 6 bases, with 16 bases between them. In nucleotides, the CDR3 is TGTGCCTGCTTAGGCGGGAGCGATGGCTACACCTTC. Protein product: CACLGGSDGYTF.

The rearrangement links TRBV6-2 or TRBV6-3 to TRBJ1-4; D remains unclear. Germline CDR1 is MNHEY and CDR2 is SVGEGT. The CDR3 runs to 15 residues. V shed 0 bases and J shed 0 bases, with 5 bases lying between them. CDR3: CASSYSAATNEKLFF. CDR3 nucleotides: TGTGCCAGCAGTTACTCGGCAGCAACTAATGAAAAACTGTTTTTT.

This chain uses TRBV11-2 with TRBJ2-7; D remains ambiguous. CDR1 and CDR2 (germline): SGHAT, FQNNGV. The V and J ends lost 4 bases and 5 bases respectively, with 21 bases between them. The CDR3 is made up of 16 amino acids. CDR3: CASSSPPDRVHHEQYF. As DNA, the CDR3 is TGTGCCAGCAGCTCTCCCCCGGATAGGGTTCACCACGAGCAGTACTTC.

V is TRBV11-2 and J is TRBJ2-1; D unresolved. Trimming stripped 1 base from V and 8 bases from J, with 9 bases between. This CDR3 comprises 13 residues. From germline, CDR1 is SGHAT and CDR2 FQNNGV. CDR3 residues: CASSLVEAYEQFF. CDR3 sequence (DNA): TGTGCCAGCAGCTTAGTTGAGGCGTATGAGCAGTTCTTC.

The chain combines TRBV15 with TRBJ2-7; D gene ambiguous. Germline CDR1 reads LNHNV; CDR2 reads YYDKDF (reference sequence). The CDR3 is made up of 13 amino acids. Trimming took off 4 bases at V and 3 bases at J, with 10 bases between the two ends. CDR3 residues: CATSKLQGYEQYF. CDR3 DNA: TGTGCCACCAGCAAGTTGCAAGGCTACGAGCAGTACTTC.

The V call is TRBV27, the J call TRBJ1-6; no definite D call. Deletions cut 8 bases from V and 3 bases from J, with 8 bases between. The germline V gene encodes CDR1 MNHEY and CDR2 SMNVEV (reference sequence). CDR3 length: 13 amino acids. The CDR3 is CASLGSYNSPLHF. The CDR3 nucleotides read TGTGCCAGCTTGGGCAGCTATAATTCACCCCTCCACTTT.

The chain joins TRBV10-3 to TRBJ2-7, with D perhaps matching TRBD1 (5 bases). The V end was cut by 7 bases, the J end by 3 bases, with 19 bases between. Germline-derived CDR1 and CDR2 are ENHRY and SYGVKD. This CDR3 is 15 amino acids long. The CDR3 DNA reads TGTGCCATCACCCCAGCGTCCAGGGAAGGCTACGAGCAGTACTTC. This sequence encodes CAITPASREGYEQYF.

V and J are TRBV7-9 and TRBJ2-5, with unresolved D. Per germline, CDR1 SEHNR and CDR2 FQNEAQ (reference sequence). V was shortened by 5 bases and J by 2 bases, with 3 bases between the two germline ends. The CDR3 has 11 residues. The CDR3 sequence: CASSDQETQYF. CDR3 DNA: TGTGCCAGCAGCGATCAAGAGACCCAGTACTTC.

Comment on this clone: This same CDR3 is encoded by further DNA sequences in the sample. J is TRBJ2-7 and V is TRBV30, with D unclear. The germline gives CDR1 GTSNPN, CDR2 SVGIG (reference sequence). This CDR3 is built from 12 residues. Trimming removed 0 bases at V and 4 bases at J, with 7 bases between. The CDR3 nucleotides read TGTGCCTGGAGTGTAGGTGGATACGAGCAGTACTTC. Translated: CAWSVGGYEQYF.

This clone turned up a few times. The junction differs from germline at one of its ends, possibly a read error. The V gene is TRBV10-1, the J gene TRBJ2-3, with a weak D call TRBD1 (5 bases). Germline CDR1 WNHNN, CDR2 SYGVQD (reference sequence). The CDR3 contains 9 residues. CDR3 residues: CATWGTRVF. The CDR3 DNA reads as TGCGCCACCTGGGGTACCAGGGTTTTT.

The chain couples TRBV6-5 to TRBJ2-3; D perhaps matches TRBD1 (5 bases). CDR3 length: 15 amino acids. Germline loops: CDR1 MNHEY, CDR2 SVGAGI. Trimming took off 5 bases at V and 2 bases at J, with 14 bases between the two ends. CDR3 DNA: TGTGCCAGCAGTACAGGTTCCCCTAACACAGATACGCAGTATTTT. This encodes CASSTGSPNTDTQYF.

This clone was detected only a few times. J is TRBJ2-7 and V is TRBV11-2; no clear D gene. From germline, CDR1 is SGHAT and CDR2 FQNNGV. The V gene lost 5 bases and the J gene lost 6 bases, with 14 bases spanning the gap. This CDR3 has 13 residues. CDR3: CASSDGSFGEQYF. CDR3 in DNA: TGTGCCAGCAGCGATGGTTCGTTCGGCGAGCAGTACTTC.

The rearrangement joins TRBV7-2 to TRBJ2-3; 10 nucleotides align to TRBD2. Germline CDR1 reads SGHTA; CDR2 reads FQGNSA. V was clipped by 5 bases and J by 4 bases; unmatched bases: 12. The CDR3 sequence is 17 residues long. CDR3 sequence reads: CASSSPAGGLISDTQYF. For the CDR3, the DNA is TGTGCCAGCAGCAGCCCAGCGGGGGGGCTTATCTCAGATACGCAGTATTTT.

V is TRBV4-1 and J is TRBJ2-3; 7 positions match TRBD2. The CDR3 has 16 residues. The V segment lost 1 base and the J segment 1 base; nucleotides outside the gene matches: 5. Germline V lookup: CDR1 MGHRA, CDR2 YSYEKL. The CDR3, as DNA: TGCGCCAGCAGCCAAGCAATAAGCGGGGGCACAGATACGCAGTATTTT. This translates into CASSQAISGGTDTQYF.

This sequence joins TRBV5-1 and TRBJ1-6, with a possible D match to TRBD1 (5 bases). The CDR3 length is 17 residues. The V and J ends lost 4 bases and 7 bases respectively, with 21 bases between them. Germline V lookup: CDR1 SGHRS, CDR2 YFSETQ. CDR3 residues: CASSLGLQMGRNSPLHF. CDR3 DNA sequence: TGCGCCAGCAGCCTGGGGCTTCAGATGGGTCGCAATTCACCCCTCCACTTT. The full variable domain, in which reference TRBV5-1 and TRBJ1-6 provide the parts outside the CDR3, is KAGVTQTPRYLIKTRGQQVTLSCSPISGHRSVSWYQQTPGQGLQFLFEYFSETQRNKGNFPGRFSGRQFSNSRSEMNVSTLELGDSALYLCASSLGLQMGRNSPLHFGNGTRLTVT.

The chain joins TRBV25-1 to TRBJ2-5; D unresolved. CDR1 and CDR2 (germline): MGHDK, SYGVNS. Trimming took off 0 bases at V and 2 bases at J, with 1 base between the two ends. The CDR3 totals 12 residues. The CDR3 is CASSEYQETQYF. The CDR3 nucleotides read TGTGCCAGCAGTGAATATCAAGAGACCCAGTACTTC. The variable domain in full, with the rest retrieved from reference TRBV25-1 and TRBJ2-5, is EADIYQTPRYLVIGTGKKITLECSQTMGHDKMYWYQQDPGMELHLIHYSYGVNSTEKGDLSSESTVSRIRTEHFPLTLESARPSHTSQYLCASSEYQETQYFGPGTRLLVL.

The chain joins TRBV7-8 to TRBJ2-1; 10 nucleotides line up with TRBD1. CDR3 length equals 15 residues. The J segment lost 8 bases and the V segment lost 3 bases, leaving 7 bases of the junction unmatched. CDR1 is SGHVS and CDR2 is FQNEAQ in the germline V gene. As DNA, the CDR3 is TGTGCCAGCAGCTTTGGGACAGGGGCACGGGATGAGCAGTTCTTC. Translation: CASSFGTGARDEQFF. Based on the CDR3 plus reference TRBV7-8 and TRBJ2-1, the full variable domain is GAGVSQSPRYKVAKRGQDVALRCDPISGHVSLFWYQQALGQGPEFLTYFQNEAQLDKSGLPSDRFFAERPEGSVSTLKIQRTQQEDSAVYLCASSFGTGARDEQFFGPGTRLTVL.